This T cell receptor beta chain was sequenced for a study of T cells in Graves' hyperthyroidism and ophthalmopathy. Study observations and caveats: Progression to ophthalmopathy was predicted a median of about six months early.

V gave up 2 bases and J gave up 3 bases; unmatched junction bases: 12. CDR1 is GTSNPN and CDR2 is SVGIG in the germline V gene (reference sequence). The CDR3 consists of 16 residues. In its sample, this clonotype was seen many times. Its antigen is still unknown. The CDR3 regions of TCR beta were amplified from RNA transcripts. The TCR CDR3 was amplified in a first-round RT-PCR using the HTBI primer set. TCRdb ran MiXCR on the multiplex PCR reads and lists one entry per CDR3 protein. Of approximately 330,000 distinct CDR3 sequences in the sample, 15% to 20% are singletons; the top ten hold about half. Researchers defined stable Graves' hyperthyroidism as no ophthalmopathy progression within 18 months. Subjects aged 18 to 65 presented with newly diagnosed hyperthyroidism of less than 2 months' duration. Diagnoses rested on clinical symptoms, serum thyroxine and TRAb, thyroid ultrasound and orbital computed tomography.

Sequencing was done on a sample of blood. This chain joins TRBV30 and TRBJ2-7; 8 bases line up with TRBD2. This receptor was obtained from a woman in her forties or fifties with Graves' hyperthyroidism. CDR3 protein: CAWSPAGGLGIYEQYF. CDR3 bases: TGTGCCTGGAGTCCCGCGGGGGGACTAGGCATCTACGAGCAGTACTTC.